Following are 14 T cell receptor beta chains from one sample sequenced in a study of CD8 T cells in Susac syndrome. Random-hexamer reverse transcription was applied to about 0.45 to 1 ug RNA. MiXCR, applied by TCRdb to the immunoSEQ multiplex PCR reads, yields one record per CDR3 protein. The sample comprises 250,000 to 300,000 distinct CDR3 sequences, 80% to 90% of which are singletons, and 0.11% rests with the top ten. Material for sequencing was CD8+ T cells from PBMCs. These receptors were taken from a human donor with multiple sclerosis.

The chain has TRBV5-6 and TRBJ1-2, with 8 bases identical to TRBD1. This CDR3 contains 12 residues. CDR1 SGHDT and CDR2 YYEEEE come from the germline V gene. The junction had 4 bases not matched to a gene; V was cut back by 4 bases and J by 8 bases. The CDR3, as DNA: TGTGCCAGCAGCCAGGGGGCTAGGGGCTACACCTTC. It yields the protein CASSQGARGYTF. Filled out from reference TRBV5-6 and TRBJ1-2, the complete variable domain reads DAGVTQSPTHLIKTRGQQVTLRCSPKSGHDTVSWYQQALGQGPQFIFQYYEEEERQRGNFPDRFSGHQFPNYSSELNVNALLLGDSALYLCASSQGARGYTFGSGTRLTVV.

The sample holds a few counts of this clonotype. At one end the junction does not follow the germline gene, possibly because of a read error. This sequence joins TRBV9 and TRBJ2-1; 9 positions agree with TRBD2. The CDR3 runs 15 residues. Germline V lookup: CDR1 SGDLS, CDR2 YYNGEE. CDR3: CASSVEGLANNEQFF. DNA of the CDR3: TGTGCCAGTAGCGTAGAAGGACTAGCGAACAATGAGCAGTTCTTC.

The genes are TRBV12-3 or TRBV12-4 and TRBJ2-2; D remains unclear. Trimming pared 5 bases from V and 11 bases from J, leaving 18 bases between. The CDR3 has 14 amino acids. The CDR3 here is CASSPFPDGPELFF. The DNA for the CDR3 is TGTGCCAGCAGTCCATTCCCGGACGGCCCCGAGCTGTTTTTT.

The V call is TRBV7-9, the J call TRBJ2-3, with D tentatively TRBD2 (6 bases). Trimming pared 5 bases from V and 9 bases from J, leaving 27 bases between. Germline V gene lookup returns CDR1 SEHNR and CDR2 FQNEAQ (reference sequence). The CDR3 is 17 residues long. Here the CDR3 reads CASSPTKGSGEGLTQYF. The CDR3 coding sequence is TGTGCCAGCAGCCCCACTAAGGGTAGCGGTGAAGGCCTAACGCAGTATTTT.

This sequence joins TRBV27 and TRBJ1-1; TRBD1 is a possible D gene (6 bases). This CDR3 has 12 amino acids. V lost 8 bases and J lost 4, with 11 bases in between. In germline, CDR1 is MNHEY, CDR2 SMNVEV (reference sequence). The CDR3 here is CASWAGVTEAFF. The CDR3 DNA is TGTGCCAGCTGGGCAGGGGTCACTGAAGCTTTCTTT.

This clonotype was counted a single time. This chain links TRBV7-8 with TRBJ1-1; possibly TRBD1 for D (5 bases). Looked up from germline, CDR1 is SGHVS and CDR2 is FQNEAQ. The V and J ends lost 2 bases and 5 bases respectively, with 12 bases between them. The CDR3 length is 14 residues. The DNA for the CDR3 is TGTGCCAGCAGCTTAAAGGTCCGGGGGACTGAAGCTTTCTTT. This encodes CASSLKVRGTEAFF.

The V and J genes are TRBV30 and TRBJ1-5; TRBD1 agrees at 8 bases. The CDR3 covers 16 residues. Germline loops: CDR1 GTSNPN, CDR2 SVGIG (reference sequence). The V segment lost 0 bases and the J segment 2 bases; nucleotides outside the gene matches: 6. The DNA of the CDR3 is TGTGCCTGGAGTGTACAGGGGGGCTGGGGCAATCAGCCCCAGCATTTT. This translates into CAWSVQGGWGNQPQHF.

J is TRBJ1-1 and V is TRBV10-3; D perhaps matches TRBD1 (6 bases). The V gene lost 5 bases and the J gene lost 1 base, with 14 bases spanning the gap. The germline V gene has CDR1 ENHRY and CDR2 SYGVKD. The CDR3 is 15 amino acids. For the CDR3, the DNA is TGTGCCATCAGTTATGCGGGGGGCGCGAACACTGAAGCTTTCTTT. It is translated as CAISYAGGANTEAFF.

The V and J genes are TRBV30 and TRBJ2-1, with D maybe TRBD2 (6 bases). V was clipped by 4 bases and J by 1 base, with 8 bases between them. Germline V CDR1 and CDR2: GTSNPN, SVGIG (reference sequence). There are 13 residues in the CDR3. The CDR3 here is CAWNLASYNEQFF. As DNA, the CDR3 is TGTGCCTGGAATCTAGCGTCCTACAATGAGCAGTTCTTC. The full variable domain, its missing parts supplied by reference TRBV30 and TRBJ2-1, is SQTIHQWPATLVQPVGSPLSLECTVEGTSNPNLYWYRQAAGRGLQLLFYSVGIGQISSEVPQNLSASRPQDRQFILSSKKLLLSDSGFYLCAWNLASYNEQFFGPGTRLTVL.

V and J are TRBV15 and TRBJ2-7, with TRBD1 matching 8 bases. With 0 bases clipped from V and 3 bases from J, the junction kept 7 bases outside the gene matches. The CDR3 extends over 16 amino acids. Per the germline V gene, CDR1 is LNHNV and CDR2 is YYDKDF (reference sequence). CDR3 protein: CATSRERTGRLYEQYF. In DNA form, the CDR3 reads TGTGCCACCAGCAGAGAAAGGACAGGGAGGCTCTACGAGCAGTACTTC.

V usage is TRBV30 and J usage is TRBJ2-7, with D tentatively TRBD2 (5 bases). This CDR3 region has 13 residues. CDR1 and CDR2 (germline): GTSNPN, SVGIG (reference sequence). V was pared by 3 bases and J by 3 bases, with 12 bases between. For the CDR3, the DNA is TGTGCCTGGAGCCGGGGTCCCCACTACGAGCAGTACTTC. This encodes CAWSRGPHYEQYF.

The table lists this clonotype with a few counts. J is TRBJ2-5 and V is TRBV11-2; D uncertain. Per germline, CDR1 SGHAT and CDR2 FQNNGV. Trimming stripped 3 bases from V and 2 bases from J, with 10 bases between. The CDR3 sequence is 14 residues long. The CDR3 region has the DNA TGTGCCAGCAGCTTTTCTTTGGGACAAGAGACCCAGTACTTC. Translated, it gives CASSFSLGQETQYF.

The rearrangement uses TRBV2 and TRBJ1-1, with unresolved D. Germline V gives CDR1 SNHLY, CDR2 FYNNEI. This CDR3 contains 15 residues. Between the trimmed V and J ends, which lost 5 bases and 6 bases, there was a span of 19 bases. As DNA, the CDR3 is TGTGCCAGCAGTAGCCCACTTTGGGAGGGCTCTGAAGCTTTCTTT. The encoded protein is CASSSPLWEGSEAFF.

This clonotype was counted between two and nine times. The CDR3 DNA is TGTGCCAGCAGCTCCCCCTCTCTGCATCACGGTTCCCACGAGCAGTACTTC. Residues: CASSSPSLHHGSHEQYF. The rearrangement links TRBV7-9 to TRBJ2-7, with no clear D. The CDR3 totals 17 residues. The V gene lost 4 bases and the J gene lost 5 bases, with 24 bases spanning the gap. Germline-derived CDR1 and CDR2 are SEHNR and FQNEAQ (reference sequence).